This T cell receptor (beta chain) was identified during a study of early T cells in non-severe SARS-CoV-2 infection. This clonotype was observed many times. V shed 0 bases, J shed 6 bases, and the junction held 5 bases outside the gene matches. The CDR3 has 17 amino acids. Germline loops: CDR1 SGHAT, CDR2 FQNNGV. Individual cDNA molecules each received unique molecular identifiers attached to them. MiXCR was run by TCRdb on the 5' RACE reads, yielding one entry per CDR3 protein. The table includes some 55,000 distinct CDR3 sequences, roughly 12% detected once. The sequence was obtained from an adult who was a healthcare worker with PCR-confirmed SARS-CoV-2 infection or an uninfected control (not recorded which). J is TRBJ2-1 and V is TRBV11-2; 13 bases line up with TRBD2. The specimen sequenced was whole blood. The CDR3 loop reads CASSLDWGTSGTNEQFF. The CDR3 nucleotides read TGTGCCAGCAGCTTAGACTGGGGGACTAGCGGGACCAATGAGCAGTTCTTC.